This passage covers 22 T cell receptor beta chains from one sample sequenced in a study of blood T cell repertoires in COVID-19 (dated by TCRdb to 2020 to 2022). Receptor amplification or capture employed the immunoSEQ multiplex PCR assay. The table comes from immuneACCESS by way of TCRdb, which keeps in-frame sequences with V and J called. Part of the clones is missing from these tables; in studies checked, under half for an unresolved V gene and the rest for unknown reasons. The sample table records roughly 200,000 clones; 80% to 85% of these occur just once. 8% to 11% of the sample lies in the top ten. The specimen was peripheral blood. These receptors all stem from a woman of 80 years or more with COVID-19, enrolled during active disease.

This sequence joins TRBV6-2 or TRBV6-3 and TRBJ1-2; possibly TRBD1 for D (6 bases). There are 14 residues in the CDR3. V dropped 2 bases and J dropped 3 bases, with 10 bases sitting between them. Per the germline V gene, CDR1 is MNHEY and CDR2 is SVGEGT. The CDR3 spells CASSYQYRDYGYTF. The CDR3 DNA reads as TGTGCCAGCAGTTACCAGTACAGGGACTATGGCTACACCTTC.

This clone showed up just once. The CDR3 DNA sequence: TGTGCCAGCAGCCGTGGACAGGGCTACGAGCAGTACTTC. It codes for CASSRGQGYEQYF. V gene TRBV3-1 (or the pseudogene TRBV3-2) combines with J gene TRBJ2-7, with TRBD1 matching over 8 bases. This CDR3 comprises 13 residues. Germline assignment: CDR1 LGHDT and CDR2 YNNKEL (reference sequence). The trim removed 4 bases at V and 3 bases at J, leaving 2 bases unmatched.

V is TRBV6-5 and J is TRBJ1-2; the match to TRBD1 covers 7 bases. Germline V lookup: CDR1 MNHEY, CDR2 SVGAGI. V lost 8 bases, J lost 3 bases, and 3 bases stayed unmatched. The CDR3 is 12 amino acids. The CDR3 is CASGQAHYGYTF. CDR3 DNA: TGTGCCAGCGGACAGGCCCACTATGGCTACACCTTC.

V usage is TRBV5-1 and J usage is TRBJ1-3, with 12 bases lining up with TRBD1. The CDR3 covers 18 residues. V gave up 4 bases and J gave up 1 base; unmatched junction bases: 9. Germline V lookup: CDR1 SGHRS, CDR2 YFSETQ. The CDR3: CASSGSGQGAGSGNTIYF. CDR3 bases: TGCGCCAGCAGCGGCTCGGGACAGGGGGCAGGTTCTGGAAACACCATATATTTT.

This rearrangement joins TRBV25-1 to TRBJ1-4; 8 nucleotides line up with TRBD1. The CDR3 extends over 17 amino acids. Germline CDR1 and CDR2: MGHDK and SYGVNS. V gave up 2 bases and J gave up 3 bases; unmatched junction bases: 8. CDR3 region: CASSERGRGLANEKLFF. The CDR3 DNA is TGTGCCAGCAGTGAACGGGGCAGGGGGCTGGCTAATGAAAAACTGTTTTTT.

The V call is TRBV28, the J call TRBJ1-2; D might be TRBD1 (5 bases). V lost 3 bases to trimming and J lost 2 bases, with 7 bases between them. This CDR3 has 13 residues. Looked up from germline, CDR1 is MDHEN and CDR2 is SYDVKM. The CDR3, as DNA: TGTGCCAGCAGTTTCAGGGAAAACTATGGCTACACCTTC. Protein product: CASSFRENYGYTF.

J is TRBJ1-5 and V is TRBV7-2; D perhaps matches TRBD1 (6 bases). Germline V lookup: CDR1 SGHTA, CDR2 FQGNSA. This CDR3 comprises 14 residues. V lost 4 bases and J 6 bases, leaving 13 bases between the germline ends. CDR3 sequence: CASSSREGVQPQHF. Written as DNA, the CDR3 is TGTGCCAGCAGCTCCCGGGAGGGGGTTCAGCCCCAGCATTTT.

The sample holds a few counts of this clone. The rearrangement links TRBV4-1 to TRBJ2-7, with D perhaps TRBD1 (5 bases). The CDR3 runs to 14 residues. Trimming cost V 3 bases and J 2 bases, with 11 bases left between them. Germline assignment: CDR1 MGHRA and CDR2 YSYEKL. CDR3 nucleotide sequence: TGCGCCAGCAGCCATGGCCAGGGTCCCTACGAGCAGTACTTC. Encoded protein: CASSHGQGPYEQYF.

The rearrangement links TRBV24-1 to TRBJ1-2; no clear D. V was clipped by 5 bases and J by 8 bases, with 20 bases between them. The CDR3 has 15 residues. Germline V gives CDR1 KGHDR, CDR2 SFDVKD. CDR3 loop: CATSARRDDVRGYTF. DNA of the CDR3: TGTGCCACCAGTGCCCGACGGGATGACGTCAGGGGCTACACCTTC.

This clone was picked up one time. The J gene is TRBJ2-7, the V gene TRBV13, with D perhaps TRBD1 (5 bases). CDR3 length: 16 residues. V lost 2 bases and J lost 2, with 16 bases in between. The germline gives CDR1 PRHDT, CDR2 FYEKMQ (reference sequence). The CDR3 DNA follows: TGTGCCAGCAGCTTATCTTGGGGCGGTTTTGCCTACGAGCAGTACTTC. This encodes CASSLSWGGFAYEQYF.

The chain couples TRBV18 to TRBJ1-2; D might be TRBD1 (5 bases). Trimming shortened V by 8 bases and J by 0 bases, and 13 bases separated the two germline ends. The CDR3 is 14 residues long. Germline V gives CDR1 KGHSH, CDR2 LQKENI. CDR3 DNA: TGTGCCAGCACCGGAGGGGCAGCTAACTATGGCTACACCTTC. It yields the protein CASTGGAANYGYTF.

This sequence joins TRBV5-5 and TRBJ1-4, with 11 bases lining up with TRBD1. Germline values: CDR1 SGHKS, CDR2 YYEKEE (reference sequence). The CDR3 has 14 amino acids. The trim removed 3 bases at V and 7 bases at J, leaving 2 bases unmatched. This CDR3 reads CASSSGQGGEKLFF. The CDR3 coding sequence is TGTGCCAGCAGCTCGGGACAGGGGGGTGAAAAACTGTTTTTT.

The J gene is TRBJ1-1, the V gene TRBV11-3, with 8 bases fitting TRBD1. J lost 2 bases, V lost 6 bases, and 2 bases had no gene match. This CDR3 is built from 13 residues. Germline-derived CDR1 and CDR2 are SGHNT and YENEEA. CDR3 nucleotides: TGTGCCAGCAGGGGACAGGATAACACTGAAGCTTTCTTT. Protein sequence: CASRGQDNTEAFF.

V and J are TRBV5-1 and TRBJ1-5, with D maybe TRBD1 (6 bases). The CDR3 consists of 15 residues. Germline values: CDR1 SGHRS, CDR2 YFSETQ. Trimming stripped 0 bases from V and 3 bases from J, with 10 bases between. The CDR3 sequence is CASSLEGQFNQPQHF. The CDR3 DNA sequence: TGCGCCAGCAGCTTGGAGGGACAATTCAATCAGCCCCAGCATTTT.

This sequence joins TRBV2 and TRBJ2-4; 8 nucleotides line up with TRBD2. Germline CDR1 reads SNHLY; CDR2 reads FYNNEI. J gave up 0 bases and V 4 bases, and 11 bases lay outside the gene matches. The CDR3 extends over 18 amino acids. CDR3: CASSVEGGGQLAKNIQYF. CDR3 in DNA: TGTGCCAGCAGTGTGGAGGGCGGGGGGCAGCTAGCCAAAAACATTCAGTACTTC.

The chain has TRBV1 and TRBJ1-5; whether TRBD1, the table's D call, matches the DNA was not checked. TRBV1 is given as a pseudogene. The CDR3 runs 20 residues. The CDR3 is CTSSQPGTGGILASNQPQHF. In DNA, the CDR3 is TGCACCAGCAGCCAACCCGGGACAGGGGGAATATTGGCGAGCAATCAGCCCCAGCATTTT.

V is TRBV21-1 and J is TRBJ2-1; the DNA was not used to check the table's D call, TRBD2. TRBV21-1 is a pseudogene. The CDR3 is 15 amino acids. The CDR3 DNA reads TGTGCCAGCAGCCCGGGCACATGGGAGGGGAAAGAGCAGTTCTTC. Residues: CASSPGTWEGKEQFF.

The chain employs TRBV6-2 or TRBV6-3 and TRBJ2-7; the D gene is possibly TRBD2 (5 bases). This CDR3 has 12 residues. The V and J ends lost 2 bases and 7 bases respectively, with 9 bases between them. Germline V gene sequence: CDR1 MNHEY, CDR2 SVGEGT. The CDR3 DNA is TGTGCCAGCAGTTACCGCCGGGGAGAGCAGTACTTC. The encoded protein is CASSYRRGEQYF.

The chain combines TRBV2 with TRBJ1-2; maybe TRBD1 (6 bases). CDR3 length equals 14 residues. The V end lost 4 bases, the J end lost 8 bases, and 17 bases lay between the germline ends. Germline assignment: CDR1 SNHLY and CDR2 FYNNEI. The CDR3 spells CASSAQGQIMGYTF. CDR3 bases: TGTGCCAGCAGTGCCCAGGGGCAAATAATGGGCTACACCTTC.

This clone came up once. The J gene is TRBJ1-6, the V gene TRBV2; TRBD1 matches 10 bases. V was pared by 2 bases and J by 7 bases, with 2 bases of the junction left unmatched. This CDR3 is built from 15 residues. The germline gives CDR1 SNHLY, CDR2 FYNNEI. The CDR3, as DNA: TGTGCCAGCAGTGAAACGGGACAGGGGAATTCACCCCTCCACTTT. Amino acid sequence: CASSETGQGNSPLHF.

V usage is TRBV27 and J usage is TRBJ2-1; 9 nucleotides match TRBD2. Germline-derived CDR1 and CDR2 are MNHEY and SMNVEV (reference sequence). J lost 9 bases, V lost 2 bases, and 8 bases had no gene match. The CDR3 runs to 15 residues. CDR3 DNA: TGTGCCAGCAGTTTAGCAAGCGGGGGGAAGAGTGAGCAGTTCTTC. Its translation: CASSLASGGKSEQFF.

V gene TRBV19 combines with J gene TRBJ1-6; 11 bases match TRBD1. From germline, CDR1 is LNHDA and CDR2 SQIVND (reference sequence). CDR3 length: 14 residues. J gave up 7 bases and V 6 bases, and 2 bases lay outside the gene matches. CDR3 sequence: CASRGQGANSPLHF. The CDR3 nucleotides read TGTGCCAGTAGAGGACAGGGGGCCAATTCACCCCTCCACTTT. Combining the CDR3 with reference TRBV19 and TRBJ1-6 gives the whole variable domain DGGITQSPKYLFRKEGQNVTLSCEQNLNHDAMYWYRQDPGQGLRLIYYSQIVNDFQKGDIAEGYSVSREKKESFPLTVTSAQKNPTAFYLCASRGQGANSPLHFGNGTRLTVT.